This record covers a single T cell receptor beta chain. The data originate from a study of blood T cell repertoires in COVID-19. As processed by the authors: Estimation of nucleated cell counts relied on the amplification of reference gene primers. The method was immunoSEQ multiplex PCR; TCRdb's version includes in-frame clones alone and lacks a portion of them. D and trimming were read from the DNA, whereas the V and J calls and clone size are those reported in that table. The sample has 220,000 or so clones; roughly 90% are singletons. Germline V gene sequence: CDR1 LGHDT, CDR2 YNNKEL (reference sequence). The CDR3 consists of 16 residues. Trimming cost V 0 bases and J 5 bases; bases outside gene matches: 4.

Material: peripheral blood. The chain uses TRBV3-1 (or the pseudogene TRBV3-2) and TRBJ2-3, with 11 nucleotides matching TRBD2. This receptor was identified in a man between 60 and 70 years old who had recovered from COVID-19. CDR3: CASSQELAGGVDTQYF. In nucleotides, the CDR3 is TGTGCCAGCAGCCAAGAATTAGCGGGGGGGGTAGATACGCAGTATTTT.